Here is one TCR beta chain with its context. Data came from immunoSEQ multiplex PCR; TCRdb stores just in-frame clones and leaves some out. The sample has roughly 200,000 clones; roughly nine tenths are singletons. The data originate from a study of T cell responses to AZD1222 COVID-19 vaccine. Germline CDR1 reads KGHSH; CDR2 reads LQKENI. This CDR3 has 15 amino acids. V was clipped by 6 bases and J by 5 bases, with 17 bases between them. V and J are TRBV18 and TRBJ2-1; D is possibly TRBD1 (6 bases). This sequence was found in an adult who received the MenACWY meningococcal vaccine as a control. The starting material was peripheral blood, obtained 28 days after the second dose of the MenACWY control vaccine. In nucleotides, the CDR3 is TGTGCCAGCTCTCAACTAGGGGGTGTAAACAATGAGCAGTTCTTC. This sequence encodes CASSQLGGVNNEQFF. The entire variable domain, with the rest obtained from reference TRBV18 and TRBJ2-1, is as follows: NAGVMQNPRHLVRRRGQEARLRCSPMKGHSHVYWYRQLPEEGLKFMVYLQKENIIDESGMPKERFSAEFPKEGPSILRIQQVVRGDSAAYFCASSQLGGVNNEQFFGPGTRLTVL.